This TCR beta chain was profiled in a study of neurological immune-mediated disorders. Preparation of the unsorted libraries drew on 2 million PBMCs stored at -80 C. TCRdb independently ran MiXCR on the 5' RACE reads; one entry per CDR3 protein. The sample carries approximately 70,000 distinct CDR3 sequences, about 4% recorded once. This clonotype has at least ten counts. The germline gives CDR1 MNHGY, CDR2 SVAAGI. The CDR3 spans 16 residues. The ends lost 10 bases at V and 1 base at J; junction bases unmatched: 15. The chain has TRBV6-9 and TRBJ1-2; 7 bases match TRBD1. The sequence was collected from a man in his thirties or forties with multiple sclerosis. Sequences were obtained from PBMCs. The CDR3 DNA is TGTGCCACTCCAATCCAGGGGGAAGTGGGTAACTATGGCTACACCTTC. It specifies CATPIQGEVGNYGYTF.